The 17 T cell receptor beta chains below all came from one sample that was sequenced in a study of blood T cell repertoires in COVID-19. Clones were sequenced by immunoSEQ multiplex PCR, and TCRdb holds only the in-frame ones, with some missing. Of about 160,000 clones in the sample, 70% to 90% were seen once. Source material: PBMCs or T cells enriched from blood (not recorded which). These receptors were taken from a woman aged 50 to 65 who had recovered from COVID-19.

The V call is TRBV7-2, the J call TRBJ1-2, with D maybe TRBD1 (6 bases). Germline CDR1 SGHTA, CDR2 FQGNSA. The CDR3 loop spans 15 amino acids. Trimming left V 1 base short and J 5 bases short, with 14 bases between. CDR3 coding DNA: TGTGCCAGCAGCTTAGAAACGGCAGGGGCATATGGCTACACCTTC. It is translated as CASSLETAGAYGYTF. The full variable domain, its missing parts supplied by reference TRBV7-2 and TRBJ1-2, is GAGVSQSPSNKVTEKGKDVELRCDPISGHTALYWYRQSLGQGLEFLIYFQGNSAPDKSGLPSDRFSAERTGGSVSTLTIQRTQQEDSAVYLCASSLETAGAYGYTFGSGTRLTVV.

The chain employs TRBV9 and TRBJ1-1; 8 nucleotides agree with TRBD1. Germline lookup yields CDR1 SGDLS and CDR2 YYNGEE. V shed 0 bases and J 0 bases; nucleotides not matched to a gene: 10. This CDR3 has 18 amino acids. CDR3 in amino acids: CASSVAPQGAGVNTEAFF. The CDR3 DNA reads TGTGCCAGCAGCGTAGCTCCTCAGGGGGCGGGAGTGAACACTGAAGCTTTCTTT.

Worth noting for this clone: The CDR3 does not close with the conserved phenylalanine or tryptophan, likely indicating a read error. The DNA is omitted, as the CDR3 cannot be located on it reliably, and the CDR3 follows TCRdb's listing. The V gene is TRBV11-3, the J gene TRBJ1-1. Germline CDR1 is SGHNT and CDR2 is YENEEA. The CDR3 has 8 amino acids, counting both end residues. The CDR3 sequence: CASSPPRR.

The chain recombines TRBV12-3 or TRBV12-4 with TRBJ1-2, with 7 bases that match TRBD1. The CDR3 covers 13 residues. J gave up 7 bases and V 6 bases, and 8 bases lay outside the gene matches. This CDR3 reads CASRSGTVGGYTF. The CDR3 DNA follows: TGTGCCAGCAGATCCGGGACAGTGGGTGGCTACACCTTC.

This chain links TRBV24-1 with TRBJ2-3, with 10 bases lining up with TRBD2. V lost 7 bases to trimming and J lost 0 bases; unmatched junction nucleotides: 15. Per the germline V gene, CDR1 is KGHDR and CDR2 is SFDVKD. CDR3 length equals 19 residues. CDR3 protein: CATRPPGLAPNSSTDTQYF. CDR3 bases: TGTGCCACCAGGCCCCCGGGACTAGCGCCGAACTCTAGCACAGATACGCAGTATTTT.

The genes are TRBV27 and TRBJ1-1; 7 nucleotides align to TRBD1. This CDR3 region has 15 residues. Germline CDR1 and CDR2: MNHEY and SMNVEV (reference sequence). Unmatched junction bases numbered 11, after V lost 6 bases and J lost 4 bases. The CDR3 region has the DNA TGTGCCAGCAGCCATCATACAGGGGCTGGCACTGAAGCTTTCTTT. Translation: CASSHHTGAGTEAFF.

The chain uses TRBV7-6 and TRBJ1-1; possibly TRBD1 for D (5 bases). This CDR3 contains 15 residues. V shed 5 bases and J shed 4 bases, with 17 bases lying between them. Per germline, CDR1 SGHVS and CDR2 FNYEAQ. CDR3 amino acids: CASSLGTGLGTEAFF. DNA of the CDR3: TGTGCCAGCAGCCTCGGGACGGGACTGGGCACTGAAGCTTTCTTT.

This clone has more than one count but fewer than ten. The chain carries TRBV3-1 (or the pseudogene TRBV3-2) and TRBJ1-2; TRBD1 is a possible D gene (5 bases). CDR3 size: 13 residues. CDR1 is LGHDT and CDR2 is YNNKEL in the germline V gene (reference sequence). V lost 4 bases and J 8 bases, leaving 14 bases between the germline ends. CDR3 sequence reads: CASSRAQTAGYTF. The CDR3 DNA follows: TGTGCCAGCAGCCGAGCACAGACAGCCGGCTACACCTTC.

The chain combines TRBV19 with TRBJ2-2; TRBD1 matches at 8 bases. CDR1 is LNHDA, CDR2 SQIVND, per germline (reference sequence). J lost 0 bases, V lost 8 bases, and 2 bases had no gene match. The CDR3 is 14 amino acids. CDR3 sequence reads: CASWDRSNTGELFF. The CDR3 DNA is TGTGCCAGTTGGGACAGGTCGAACACCGGGGAGCTGTTTTTT.

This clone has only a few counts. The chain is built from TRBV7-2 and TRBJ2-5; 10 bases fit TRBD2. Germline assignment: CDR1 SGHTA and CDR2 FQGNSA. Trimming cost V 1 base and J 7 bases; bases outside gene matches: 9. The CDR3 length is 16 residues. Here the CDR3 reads CASSLDGLAATRTQYF. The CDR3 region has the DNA TGTGCCAGCAGCTTAGATGGACTAGCGGCTACACGGACCCAGTACTTC. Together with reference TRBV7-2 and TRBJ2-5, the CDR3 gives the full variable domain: GAGVSQSPSNKVTEKGKDVELRCDPISGHTALYWYRQSLGQGLEFLIYFQGNSAPDKSGLPSDRFSAERTGGSVSTLTIQRTQQEDSAVYLCASSLDGLAATRTQYFGPGTRLLVL.

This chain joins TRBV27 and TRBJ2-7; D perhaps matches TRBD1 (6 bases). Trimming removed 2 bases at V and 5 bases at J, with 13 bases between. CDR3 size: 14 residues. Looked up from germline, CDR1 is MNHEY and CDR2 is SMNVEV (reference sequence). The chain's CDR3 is CASSLQGPAHEQYF. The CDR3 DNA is TGTGCCAGCAGTTTACAGGGGCCCGCCCACGAGCAGTACTTC.

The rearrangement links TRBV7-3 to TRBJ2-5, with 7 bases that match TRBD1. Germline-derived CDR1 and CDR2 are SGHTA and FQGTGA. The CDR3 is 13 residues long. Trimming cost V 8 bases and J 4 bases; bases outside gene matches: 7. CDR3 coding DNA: TGTGCCAGCGCCCCGAGGGGGCGAGAGACCCAGTACTTC. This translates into CASAPRGRETQYF.

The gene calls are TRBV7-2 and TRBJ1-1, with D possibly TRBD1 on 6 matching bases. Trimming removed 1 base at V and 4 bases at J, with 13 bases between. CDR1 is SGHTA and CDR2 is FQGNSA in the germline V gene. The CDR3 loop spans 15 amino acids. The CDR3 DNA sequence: TGTGCCAGCAGCTTAGGTACAGGGACGGGCACTGAAGCTTTCTTT. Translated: CASSLGTGTGTEAFF.

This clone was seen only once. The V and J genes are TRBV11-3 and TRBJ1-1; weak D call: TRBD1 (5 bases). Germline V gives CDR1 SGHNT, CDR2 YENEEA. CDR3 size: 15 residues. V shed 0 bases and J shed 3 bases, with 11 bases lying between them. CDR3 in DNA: TGTGCCAGCAGCTTAGACCAAGCGGGGGACACTGAAGCTTTCTTT. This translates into CASSLDQAGDTEAFF.

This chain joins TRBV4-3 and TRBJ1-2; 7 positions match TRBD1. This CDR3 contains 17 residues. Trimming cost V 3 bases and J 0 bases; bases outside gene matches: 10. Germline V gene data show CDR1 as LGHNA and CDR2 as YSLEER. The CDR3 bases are TGCGCCAGCAGCCAGACGATCCCGGGACAGACTAACTATGGCTACACCTTC. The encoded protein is CASSQTIPGQTNYGYTF.

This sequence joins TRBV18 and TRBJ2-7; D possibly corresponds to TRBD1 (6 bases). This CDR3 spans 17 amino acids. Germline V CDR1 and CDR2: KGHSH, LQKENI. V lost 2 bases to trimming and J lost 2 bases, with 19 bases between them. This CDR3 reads CASSPKRTDKLTYEQYF. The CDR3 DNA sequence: TGTGCCAGCTCACCAAAAAGGACAGACAAACTAACCTACGAGCAGTACTTC.

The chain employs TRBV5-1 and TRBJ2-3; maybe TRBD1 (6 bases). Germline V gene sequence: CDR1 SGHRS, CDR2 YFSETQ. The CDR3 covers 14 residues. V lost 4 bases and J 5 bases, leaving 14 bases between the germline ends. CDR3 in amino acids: CASSRGQQRDTQYF. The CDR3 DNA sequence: TGCGCCAGCAGCCGGGGACAACAAAGAGATACGCAGTATTTT.